This entry features one T cell receptor beta chain sequence. This table comes from immunoSEQ multiplex PCR, and its TCRdb copy is limited to in-frame clones, with some not included. This sample has fewer than 55,000 clones; 70% to 90% occur once, and the top ten carry 0.69%. The CDR3 has 18 amino acids. The sample originates from a study of OX40 agonist ivuxolimab in advanced cancers. Study in general: At doses from 0.01 to 10 mg/kg, patients were given intravenous ivuxolimab every 2 weeks.

This material consisted of CD4+ or CD8+ T cells sorted from blood, taken in a trial of the OX40 agonist ivuxolimab. The receptor was derived from an adult with an advanced solid tumor such as melanoma, head and neck, liver or kidney cancer. The V gene is TRBV21-1, the J gene TRBJ2-6; the D segment call TRBD2 is taken from the table without a DNA check. TRBV21-1 is deemed a pseudogene. CDR3 residues: CASSNGVLIHSGANVLTF. In nucleotides, the CDR3 is TGTGCCAGCAGCAATGGTGTTCTAATCCACTCTGGGGCCAACGTCCTGACTTTC.